The subject of this entry is one TCR beta chain. This specimen belongs to a study of blood T cell repertoires in COVID-19. The wider study: COVID-19 samples collected from the United States, Italy and Spain covered acute and convalescent phases. Sources were T cells, B-cell-depleted T cells, or PBMCs; the material itself was cDNA or gDNA.

Original data processing: From reference gene primer amplification, estimates of nucleated cell counts were derived. Here immunoSEQ multiplex PCR was the method, and the copy in TCRdb shows in-frame clones only, minus some. The V and J calls and clone size are taken from that table; D and trimming were inferred from the DNA. The sample consists of about 180,000 clones, 83% of them appearing once. The CDR3 sequence is 17 residues long. With 4 bases clipped from V and 5 bases from J, the junction kept 14 bases outside the gene matches. Per the germline V gene, CDR1 is LNHDA and CDR2 is SQIVND (reference sequence).

The sequenced material came from peripheral blood. This chain connects TRBV19 to TRBJ2-7; 10 bases are a match to TRBD1. This clonotype originated in a human donor in a cohort sampled during active COVID-19. CDR3 in amino acids: CASSKMRSGQGLHEQYF. CDR3 bases: TGTGCCAGTAGTAAAATGAGATCGGGACAGGGGCTCCACGAGCAGTACTTC.